Sequencing of this T cell receptor (beta chain) was carried out in a study of T cell repertoires in cytomegalovirus infection. In the study overall: CMV epitopes in the study were HLA-C-restricted (recently identified) and HLA-B-restricted (well studied).

This CDR3 is built from 13 residues. V was pared by 6 bases and J by 1 base, with 9 bases between. CDR1 and CDR2 (germline): SGHTA, FQGNSA. MiXCR was run by TCRdb on the reads, yielding one entry per CDR3 protein. The repertoire has about 830,000 distinct CDR3 sequences, 32% of them found once; the top ten carry roughly an eighth. Study-level results: The cumulative frequency of public TCR beta families distinguished individuals who carried CMV together with the relevant HLA. HLA-C-restricted CMV clonotypes gave the most frequent clonotype in two of eight donors.

A few counts support this clonotype. The antigen remains undetermined. The chain combines TRBV7-2 with TRBJ2-5, with a possible D match to TRBD1 (5 bases). The clonotype comes from a human donor in good health (CMV status not recorded). Some clones in this sample may be carry-over from other donors' samples. Specimen: cultured CD8+ T cells from PBMCs, collected from culture after CMV antigen stimulation. In DNA, the CDR3 is TGTGCCAGCAGATTTGACAGCCAAGAGACCCAGTACTTC. Protein product: CASRFDSQETQYF.